This is a list of T cell receptor beta chains from one sample in a study of neurological immune-mediated disorders. TCRdb used MiXCR to reprocess the 5' RACE reads, holding one entry per CDR3 protein. The sample has 26,000 or so distinct CDR3 sequences; under 8% are singletons. The specimen sequenced was PBMCs. Receptor source: a woman aged 50 to 60 in good health. CDR3s leave out the opening cysteine and the closing phenylalanine or tryptophan. The order of the fields is V gene, CDR3 protein.

TRBV29-1 SVSTGDTGELF
TRBV7-2 ASSQRVADTQY
TRBV24-1 ATSDLTKGYGYT
TRBV7-2 ASSLSLSSYNEQF
TRBV10-3 AISGPGGGDEQY
TRBV5-1 ASKLAGANEQF
TRBV10-3 AIAGASGVSYEQY
TRBV2 ASSVLGGQENSPLH
TRBV5-6 ASSLEPAGSGELF
TRBV20-1 SARRQGDEQF
TRBV20-1 SARDPPGAKNIQY
TRBV9 ASSSSAQSATEAF
TRBV5-6 ASSLSSSTGELF
TRBV28 ASREQGATYEQY
TRBV7-2 ASSLDTLVEAF
TRBV24-1 ATSDPLAGVSDTQY
TRBV7-9 ASSYPGAGHNEQF
TRBV12-3/TRBV12-4 ASTPRGDSEKLF
TRBV4-1 ASSRVEDREQF
TRBV12-3/TRBV12-4 ASSLFVGPSSPLH
TRBV7-3 ASSLETAGKAYEQY
TRBV9 ASSVGQGAYEQY
TRBV5-1 ASSPDTTNEKLF
TRBV10-3 ASGTSGYNEQF
TRBV28 ASSLPLETQY
TRBV20-1 SSRREDQPQH
TRBV20-1 SATRGEFGAF
TRBV20-1 SPNWGGNEQY
TRBV7-2 ASSSPRLAGGRAYEQY
TRBV12-3/TRBV12-4 ASTRWGHEQY
TRBV5-1 ASRRRLGETNEKLF
TRBV5-1 ASSPGLAGTYEQY
TRBV3-1 ASSQLGVRSGNTIY
TRBV5-1 ASSLGDRANTEAF
TRBV27 ASSWYMGEKLF
TRBV5-1 ASSLEGSSYEQY
TRBV12-3/TRBV12-4 ASSLGLEAYEQY
TRBV7-9 ASSLLALNQETQY
TRBV29-1 SVGVCSTDTQY